One sample yielded the 6 T cell receptor beta chains listed below, sequenced in a study of cytomegalovirus exposure and HLA in healthy donors (dated by TCRdb to 2017 to 2019). Preparation of the library involved the immunoSEQ multiplex PCR assay. A mixture of 60 forward primers for TCR Vbeta segments and 13 reverse primers for TCR Jbeta segments was used in the multiplex PCR. What TCRdb holds here is the immuneACCESS table cut down to in-frame rearrangements. Part of the clones is not present; checked against another copy, under half of the missing clones reflect an unresolved V gene, and the others are unexplained. Counted in this sample were about 140,000 clones; about three quarters of them appeared once. Of the sample, 1.5% to 2% falls within the top ten clones. Source material: PBMCs. Source of these receptors: a woman aged 25 to 39 in good health and CMV-seronegative.

The rearrangement joins TRBV6-5 to TRBJ2-5, with D possibly being TRBD1 (6 bases). In germline, CDR1 is MNHEY, CDR2 SVGAGI. The CDR3 totals 13 residues. V dropped 5 bases and J dropped 5 bases, with 12 bases sitting between them. CDR3 coding DNA: TGTGCCAGCAGTAGCGACAGGAGGGAGACCCAGTACTTC. This translates into CASSSDRRETQYF.

The genes are TRBV28 and TRBJ2-7; 11 bases line up with TRBD1. This CDR3 comprises 15 residues. CDR1 is MDHEN, CDR2 SYDVKM, per germline. The ends lost 2 bases at V and 9 bases at J; junction bases unmatched: 9. The CDR3 coding sequence is TGTGCCAGCAGTTTAGGGGGACAGGGGGTTTTAGGGCAGTACTTC. Amino acids: CASSLGGQGVLGQYF. Full variable domain (remainder filled in from reference TRBV28 and TRBJ2-7): DVKVTQSSRYLVKRTGEKVFLECVQDMDHENMFWYRQDPGLGLRLIYFSYDVKMKEKGDIPEGYSVSREKKERFSLILESASTNQTSMYLCASSLGGQGVLGQYFGPGTRLTVT.

The V and J genes are TRBV5-1 and TRBJ1-4; no clear D gene. The CDR3 extends over 14 amino acids. The V gene lost 5 bases and the J gene lost 2 bases, with 10 bases spanning the gap. Looked up from germline, CDR1 is SGHRS and CDR2 is YFSETQ. The CDR3 coding sequence is TGCGCCAGCAGGGCGGGCTCTACTAATGAAAAACTGTTTTTT. Translating gives CASRAGSTNEKLFF.

The chain carries TRBV7-2 and TRBJ2-5; 8 bases fit TRBD2. Trimming cost V 5 bases and J 2 bases; bases outside gene matches: 7. CDR3 length: 15 amino acids. The germline gives CDR1 SGHTA, CDR2 FQGNSA. CDR3 region: CASSLTSARQETQYF. The CDR3 DNA reads TGTGCCAGCAGCCTGACTAGCGCTCGACAAGAGACCCAGTACTTC.

The V call is TRBV18, the J call TRBJ1-2; TRBD1 might be the D (5 bases). Germline lookup yields CDR1 KGHSH and CDR2 LQKENI. The germline V and J ends were trimmed by 6 bases and 2 bases, with 25 bases remaining between them. The CDR3 loop spans 18 amino acids. This chain's CDR3 is CASSGTVQGTGDNYGYTF. The CDR3 DNA reads TGTGCCAGCTCCGGAACAGTTCAGGGTACCGGCGACAACTATGGCTACACCTTC.

This clone occurred a few times. The chain is built from TRBV5-4 and TRBJ2-5, with 10 bases that match TRBD2. The CDR3 consists of 16 residues. J gave up 5 bases and V 4 bases, and 11 bases lay outside the gene matches. Per germline, CDR1 SGHNT and CDR2 YYREEE (reference sequence). This CDR3 reads CASSAALAGAGETQYF. The DNA for the CDR3 is TGTGCCAGCAGCGCAGCCCTAGCGGGGGCCGGGGAGACCCAGTACTTC.